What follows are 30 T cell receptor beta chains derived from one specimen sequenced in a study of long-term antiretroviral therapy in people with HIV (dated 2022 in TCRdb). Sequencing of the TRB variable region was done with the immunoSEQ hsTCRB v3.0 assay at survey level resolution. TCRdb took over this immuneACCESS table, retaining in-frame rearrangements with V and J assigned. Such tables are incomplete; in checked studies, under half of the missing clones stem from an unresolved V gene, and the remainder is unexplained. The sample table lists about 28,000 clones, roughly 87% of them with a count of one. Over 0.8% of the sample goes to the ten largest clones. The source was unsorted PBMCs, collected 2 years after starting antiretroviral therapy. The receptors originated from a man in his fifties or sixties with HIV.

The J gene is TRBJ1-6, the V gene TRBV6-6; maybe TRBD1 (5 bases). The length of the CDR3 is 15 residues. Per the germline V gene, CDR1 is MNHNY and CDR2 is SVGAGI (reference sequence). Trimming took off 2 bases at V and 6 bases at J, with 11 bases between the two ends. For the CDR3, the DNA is TGTGCCAGCAGTTACCGGGACGGCATTAATTCACCCCTCCACTTT. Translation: CASSYRDGINSPLHF.

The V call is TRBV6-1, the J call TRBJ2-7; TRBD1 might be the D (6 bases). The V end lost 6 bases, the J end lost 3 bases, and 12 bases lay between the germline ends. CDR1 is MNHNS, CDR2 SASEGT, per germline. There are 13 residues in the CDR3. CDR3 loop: CASRPQGDYEQYF. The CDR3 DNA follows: TGTGCCAGCAGGCCACAGGGTGACTACGAGCAGTACTTC.

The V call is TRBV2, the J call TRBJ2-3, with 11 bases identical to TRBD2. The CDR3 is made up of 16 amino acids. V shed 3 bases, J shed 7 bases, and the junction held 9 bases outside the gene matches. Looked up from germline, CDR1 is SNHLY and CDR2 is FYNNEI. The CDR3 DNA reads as TGTGCCAGCAGTGACCTACTAGCGGGAGTCAGTAATACGCAGTATTTT. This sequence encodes CASSDLLAGVSNTQYF.

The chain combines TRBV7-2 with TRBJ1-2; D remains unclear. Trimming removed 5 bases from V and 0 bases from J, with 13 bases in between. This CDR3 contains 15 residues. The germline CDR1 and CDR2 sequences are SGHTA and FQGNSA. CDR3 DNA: TGTGCCAGCAGCCCTGGAAGGGCGGCTAACTATGGCTACACCTTC. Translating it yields CASSPGRAANYGYTF.

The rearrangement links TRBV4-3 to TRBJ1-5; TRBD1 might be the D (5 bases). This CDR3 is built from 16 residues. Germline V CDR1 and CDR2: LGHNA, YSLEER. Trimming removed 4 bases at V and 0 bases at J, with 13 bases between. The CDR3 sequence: CASSPGTGHSNQPQHF. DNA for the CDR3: TGCGCCAGCAGCCCAGGAACAGGACATAGCAATCAGCCCCAGCATTTT.

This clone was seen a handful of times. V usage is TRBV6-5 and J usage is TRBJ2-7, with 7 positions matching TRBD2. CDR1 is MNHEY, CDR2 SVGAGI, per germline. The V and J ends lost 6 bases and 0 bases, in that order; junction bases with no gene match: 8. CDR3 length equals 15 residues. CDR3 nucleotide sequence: TGTGCCAGCAGCCGTCCCAGCGGGATCTCCTACGAGCAGTACTTC. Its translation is CASSRPSGISYEQYF.

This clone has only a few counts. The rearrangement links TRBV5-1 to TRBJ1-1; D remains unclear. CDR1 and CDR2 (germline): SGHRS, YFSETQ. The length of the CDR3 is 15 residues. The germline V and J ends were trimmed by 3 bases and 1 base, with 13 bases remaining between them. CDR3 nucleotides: TGCGCCAGCAGCTACGGATGGGTAGAGAACACTGAAGCTTTCTTT. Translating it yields CASSYGWVENTEAFF.

CDR3 nucleotide sequence: TGTGCCAGCAGCTTACTGAGCCTGGGGAACACTGAAGCTTTCTTT. It yields the protein CASSLLSLGNTEAFF. The chain recombines TRBV11-2 with TRBJ1-1, with D uncertain. This CDR3 region has 15 residues. Germline values: CDR1 SGHAT, CDR2 FQNNGV. V lost 2 bases to trimming and J lost 1 base, with 11 bases between them.

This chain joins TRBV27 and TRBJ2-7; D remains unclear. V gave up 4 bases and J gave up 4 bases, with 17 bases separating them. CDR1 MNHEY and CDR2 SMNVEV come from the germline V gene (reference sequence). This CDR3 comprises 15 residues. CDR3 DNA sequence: TGTGCCAGCAGTTCTCAACCGGGTCATACATACGAGCAGTACTTC. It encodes CASSSQPGHTYEQYF.

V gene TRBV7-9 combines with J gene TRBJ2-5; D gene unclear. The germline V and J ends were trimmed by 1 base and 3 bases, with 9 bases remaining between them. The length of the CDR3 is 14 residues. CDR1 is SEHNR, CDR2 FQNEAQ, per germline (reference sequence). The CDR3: CASSLELWEETQYF. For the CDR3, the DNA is TGTGCCAGCAGCTTAGAGTTATGGGAAGAGACCCAGTACTTC.

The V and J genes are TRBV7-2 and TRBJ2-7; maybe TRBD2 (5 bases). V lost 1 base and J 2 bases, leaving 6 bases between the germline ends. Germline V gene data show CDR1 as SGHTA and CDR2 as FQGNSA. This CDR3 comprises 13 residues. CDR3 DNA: TGTGCCAGCAGCTTAGGGCGGGCCTACGAGCAGTACTTC. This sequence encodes CASSLGRAYEQYF.

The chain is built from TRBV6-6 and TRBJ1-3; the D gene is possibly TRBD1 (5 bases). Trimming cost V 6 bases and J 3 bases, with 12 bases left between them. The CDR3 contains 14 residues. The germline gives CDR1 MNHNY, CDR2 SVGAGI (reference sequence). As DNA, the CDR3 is TGTGCCAGCAGACCCCGGGACGGTGGAAACACCATATATTTT. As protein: CASRPRDGGNTIYF.

The CDR3 DNA follows: TGTGCCAGCAGCCCAAGGACTGGCACAGATACGCAGTATTTT. Translating gives CASSPRTGTDTQYF. The genes are TRBV7-8 and TRBJ2-3; weak D call: TRBD2 (5 bases). Germline values: CDR1 SGHVS, CDR2 FQNEAQ. The CDR3 runs 14 residues. With 5 bases removed from V and 1 base from J, the gap between germline ends came to 10 bases.

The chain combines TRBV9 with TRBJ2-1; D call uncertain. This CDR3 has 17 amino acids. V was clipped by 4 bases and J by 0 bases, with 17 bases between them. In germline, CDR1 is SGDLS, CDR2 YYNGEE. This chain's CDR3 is CASSPDIGSSSYNEQFF. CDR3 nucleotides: TGTGCCAGCAGCCCAGACATAGGATCGAGCTCCTACAATGAGCAGTTCTTC.

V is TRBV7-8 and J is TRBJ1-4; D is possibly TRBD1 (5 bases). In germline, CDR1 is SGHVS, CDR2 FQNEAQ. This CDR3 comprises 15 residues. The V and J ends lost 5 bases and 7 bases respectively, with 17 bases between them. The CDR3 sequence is CASSHGARGGEKLFF. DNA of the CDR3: TGTGCCAGCAGCCACGGGGCCCGCGGGGGTGAAAAACTGTTTTTT.

The CDR3 nucleotides read TGTGCCAGTAGGCTGTACAATGAGCAGTTCTTC. Protein product: CASRLYNEQFF. This rearrangement joins TRBV19 to TRBJ2-1; D gene uncertain. The V gene lost 6 bases and the J gene lost 4 bases, with 4 bases spanning the gap. Germline V lookup: CDR1 LNHDA, CDR2 SQIVND (reference sequence). The CDR3 has 11 amino acids.

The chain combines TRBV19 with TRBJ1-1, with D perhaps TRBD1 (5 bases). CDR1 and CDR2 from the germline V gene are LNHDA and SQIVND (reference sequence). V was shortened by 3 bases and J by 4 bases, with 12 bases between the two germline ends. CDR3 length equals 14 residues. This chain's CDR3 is CASSIGHGGTEAFF. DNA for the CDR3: TGTGCCAGTAGTATCGGACATGGGGGCACTGAAGCTTTCTTT.

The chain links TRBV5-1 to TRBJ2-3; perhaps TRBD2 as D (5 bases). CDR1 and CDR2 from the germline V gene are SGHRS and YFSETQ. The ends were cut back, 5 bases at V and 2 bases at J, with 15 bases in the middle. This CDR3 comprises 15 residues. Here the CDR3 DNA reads TGCGCCAGCAGGTTGAGGGAGAGGTTCACAGATACGCAGTATTTT. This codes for CASRLRERFTDTQYF.

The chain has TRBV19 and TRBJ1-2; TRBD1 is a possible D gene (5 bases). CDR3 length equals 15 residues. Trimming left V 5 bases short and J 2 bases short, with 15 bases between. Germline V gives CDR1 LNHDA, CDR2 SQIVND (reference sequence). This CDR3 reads CASSPLGRPNYGYTF. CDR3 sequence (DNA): TGTGCCAGTAGTCCTTTGGGACGGCCGAACTATGGCTACACCTTC. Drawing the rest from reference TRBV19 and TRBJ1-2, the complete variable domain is DGGITQSPKYLFRKEGQNVTLSCEQNLNHDAMYWYRQDPGQGLRLIYYSQIVNDFQKGDIAEGYSVSREKKESFPLTVTSAQKNPTAFYLCASSPLGRPNYGYTFGSGTRLTVV.

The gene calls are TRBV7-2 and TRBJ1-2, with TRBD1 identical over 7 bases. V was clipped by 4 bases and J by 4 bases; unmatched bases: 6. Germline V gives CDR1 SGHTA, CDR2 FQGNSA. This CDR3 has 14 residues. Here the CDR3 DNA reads TGTGCCAGCAGCTCCCAGGACAGGTCCTATGGCTACACCTTC. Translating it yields CASSSQDRSYGYTF.

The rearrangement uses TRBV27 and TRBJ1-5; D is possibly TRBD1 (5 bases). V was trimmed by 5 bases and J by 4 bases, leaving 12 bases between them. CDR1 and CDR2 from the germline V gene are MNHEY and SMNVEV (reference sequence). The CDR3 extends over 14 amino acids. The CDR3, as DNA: TGTGCCAGCAGTATGACAGTAGGAAATCAGCCCCAGCATTTT. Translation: CASSMTVGNQPQHF.

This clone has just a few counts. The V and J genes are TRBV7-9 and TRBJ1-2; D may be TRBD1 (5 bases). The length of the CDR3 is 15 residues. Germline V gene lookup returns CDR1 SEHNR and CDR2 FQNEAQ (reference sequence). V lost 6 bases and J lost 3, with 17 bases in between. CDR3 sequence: CASSTGSGSHYGYTF. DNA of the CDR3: TGTGCCAGCAGTACTGGGTCAGGGTCTCACTATGGCTACACCTTC. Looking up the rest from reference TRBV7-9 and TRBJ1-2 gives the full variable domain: DTGVSQNPRHKITKRGQNVTFRCDPISEHNRLYWYRQTLGQGPEFLTYFQNEAQLEKSRLLSDRFSAERPKGSFSTLEIQRTEQGDSAMYLCASSTGSGSHYGYTFGSGTRLTVV.

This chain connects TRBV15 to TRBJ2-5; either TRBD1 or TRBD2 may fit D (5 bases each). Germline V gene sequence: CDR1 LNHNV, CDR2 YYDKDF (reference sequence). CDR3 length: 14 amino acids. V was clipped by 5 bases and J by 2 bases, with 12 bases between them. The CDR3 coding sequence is TGTGCCACCAGCGGGGACGGCCTACAAGAGACCCAGTACTTC. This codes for CATSGDGLQETQYF.

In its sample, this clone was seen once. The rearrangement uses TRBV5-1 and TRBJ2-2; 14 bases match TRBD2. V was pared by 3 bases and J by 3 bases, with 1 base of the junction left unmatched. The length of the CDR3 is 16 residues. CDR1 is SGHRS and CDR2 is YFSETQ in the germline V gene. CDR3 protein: CASSSGLAGDTGELFF. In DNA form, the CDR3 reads TGCGCCAGCAGCTCGGGACTAGCGGGAGACACCGGGGAGCTGTTTTTT.

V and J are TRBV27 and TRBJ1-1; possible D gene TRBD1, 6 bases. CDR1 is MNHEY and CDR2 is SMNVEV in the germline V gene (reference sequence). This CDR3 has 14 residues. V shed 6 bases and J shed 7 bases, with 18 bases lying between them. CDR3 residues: CASRPSYGDNEAFF. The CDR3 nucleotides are TGTGCCAGCAGACCCTCGTACGGGGACAATGAAGCTTTCTTT.

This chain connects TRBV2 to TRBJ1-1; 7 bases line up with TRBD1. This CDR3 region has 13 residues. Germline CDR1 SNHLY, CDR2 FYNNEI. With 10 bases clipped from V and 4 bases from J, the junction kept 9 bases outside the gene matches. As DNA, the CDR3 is TGTGCCAATAGGGGGCAGGGGGGCACTGAAGCTTTCTTT. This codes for CANRGQGGTEAFF. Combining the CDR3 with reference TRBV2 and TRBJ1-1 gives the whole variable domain EPEVTQTPSHQVTQMGQEVILRCVPISNHLYFYWYRQILGQKVEFLVSFYNNEISEKSEIFDDQFSVERPDGSNFTLKIRSTKLEDSAMYFCANRGQGGTEAFFGQGTRLTVV.

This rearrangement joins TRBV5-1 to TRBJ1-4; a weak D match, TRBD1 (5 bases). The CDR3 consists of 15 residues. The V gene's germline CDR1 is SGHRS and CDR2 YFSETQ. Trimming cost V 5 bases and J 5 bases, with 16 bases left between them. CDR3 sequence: CASRIGGDGNEKLFF. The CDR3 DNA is TGCGCCAGCAGGATTGGAGGGGACGGGAATGAAAAACTGTTTTTT.

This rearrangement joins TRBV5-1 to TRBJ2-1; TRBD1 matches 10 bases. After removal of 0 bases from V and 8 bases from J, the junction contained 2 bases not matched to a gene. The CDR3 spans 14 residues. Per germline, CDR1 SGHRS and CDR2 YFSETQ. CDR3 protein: CASSLVTGGYEQFF. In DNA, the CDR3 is TGCGCCAGCAGCTTGGTGACAGGGGGCTATGAGCAGTTCTTC. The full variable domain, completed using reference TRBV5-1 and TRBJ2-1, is KAGVTQTPRYLIKTRGQQVTLSCSPISGHRSVSWYQQTPGQGLQFLFEYFSETQRNKGNFPGRFSGRQFSNSRSEMNVSTLELGDSALYLCASSLVTGGYEQFFGPGTRLTVL.

The CDR3 loop is CASSLARGGAGYGYTF. DNA for the CDR3: TGTGCCAGCAGCTTAGCGCGCGGAGGGGCAGGCTATGGCTACACCTTC. V gene TRBV7-2 combines with J gene TRBJ1-2, with TRBD1 as a possible D gene (5 bases). Trimming left V 0 bases short and J 4 bases short, with 15 bases between. Per germline, CDR1 SGHTA and CDR2 FQGNSA. The CDR3 has 16 amino acids.

CDR3 sequence (DNA): TGTGCCAGCAGCGCCCAGGGGGATGGCTACACCTTC. Its protein product is CASSAQGDGYTF. The chain is built from TRBV9 and TRBJ1-2, with 7 positions matching TRBD1. This CDR3 comprises 12 residues. Germline V gives CDR1 SGDLS, CDR2 YYNGEE. Trimming removed 3 bases from V and 6 bases from J; junction bases left unmatched: 2.